The entry below gives a single T cell receptor beta chain sequence along with its context. No antigen is known for it. V shed 5 bases and J shed 6 bases, with 14 bases lying between them. CDR1 SGHVS and CDR2 FQNEAQ come from the germline V gene. CDR3 length equals 14 residues. Using immunoSEQ multiplex PCR, the repertoire was profiled, and TCRdb retains in-frame clones only, with some absent. The data show fewer than 15,000 clones, 90% to 95% seen once. The data belong to a study of somatic mutations in cytotoxic T cells in rheumatoid arthritis. Background on the study: Patients gave 30 ml EDTA peripheral blood immediately after diagnosis, prior to starting treatment. The flow sorting of some V beta antibody-stained T-cell populations reached nearly 100% purity, and the sorted populations included V beta1+ cells sequenced for TCRB. Broader study findings: Which antigens the expanded CD8+ clones targeted was unknown.

Positive magnetic bead selection was used to isolate CD4+ and CD8+ cells; purity was checked by flow cytometry. The genes are TRBV7-8 and TRBJ2-4; tentatively, D is TRBD1 (6 bases). The material sequenced was CD4+ T cells sorted from blood. This receptor was taken from a man aged 70-80 years with rheumatoid arthritis. The CDR3 loop is CASSARTGSNIQYF. Here the CDR3 DNA reads TGTGCCAGCAGCGCCCGAACAGGGTCAAACATTCAGTACTTC.